The 3 T cell receptor beta chains given below trace back to one sample, sequenced in a study of T cells expressing NK-cell markers. TCRdb reprocessed the 5' RACE reads and keeps a single row for each CDR3 protein, giving no DNA. The listing contains some 600,000 distinct CDR3 sequences. Sequenced: blood T cells: a sorted CD56 or NKG2C T cell subset, CD4+ or CD8+ T cells, or bulk PBMC T cells (not recorded which). The receptors here all came from a young man in good health.

V usage is TRBV18 and J usage is TRBJ2-1; TCRdb's D call of TRBD1 is untestable without DNA. Germline-derived CDR1 and CDR2 are KGHSH and LQKENI. This CDR3 is built from 15 residues. The CDR3 is CASSPTGPGGNEQFF.

This sequence joins TRBV18 and TRBJ2-3; as DNA is missing, the TRBD1 call by TCRdb cannot be tested. Germline CDR1 KGHSH, CDR2 LQKENI. The CDR3 is 16 amino acids. Here the CDR3 reads CASSPRGGISTDTQYF.

The chain is built from TRBV20-1 and TRBJ2-5; TCRdb's D call, TRBD1, is unchecked because there is no DNA. CDR3 length: 16 amino acids. Per the germline V gene, CDR1 is DFQATT and CDR2 is SNEGSKA (reference sequence). The chain's CDR3 is CSATDPTGRRSKTQYF.